The subject of this entry is one T cell receptor (beta chain). This CDR3 spans 17 amino acids. The V and J ends lost 1 base and 0 bases respectively, with 16 bases between them. CDR1 and CDR2 (germline): LNHNV, YYDKDF (reference sequence). This record comes from a study of blood T cell repertoires in COVID-19. Looking at the study overall: Italy, Spain and the United States were the sources of the convalescent and acute COVID-19 samples. Sources were T cells, B-cell-depleted T cells, or PBMCs; the material itself was cDNA or gDNA.

Generated by immunoSEQ multiplex PCR, the TCRdb table keeps only in-frame clones and is missing some. The repertoire has roughly 77,000 clones, around three quarters of them found once; the top ten carry about 26%. This rearrangement joins TRBV15 to TRBJ2-7; weak D call: TRBD1 (5 bases). The receptor was isolated from a man between 60 and 75 years old with active or convalescent COVID-19. Sequencing was performed on peripheral blood. CDR3 loop: CATSRGFQQGYSYEQYF. The CDR3 coding sequence is TGTGCCACCAGCAGAGGGTTCCAGCAGGGTTACTCCTACGAGCAGTACTTC.